These T cell receptor beta chains were read from a single sample in a study of cytomegalovirus exposure and HLA in healthy donors. Method: immunoSEQ multiplex PCR; TCRdb's copy keeps in-frame clones and lacks some. The sample carries over 150,000 clones, about 74% recorded once. The material sequenced was PBMCs. These receptors were collected from a woman between 40 and 55 years old in good health and CMV-seronegative. CDR3s include the opening cysteine and the closing phenylalanine or tryptophan. D genes are given only for firm matches. Clone size is shown for a subset of rows, as once, few, many or a class of expanded clone.

cdr3_aa: CAWSQGAPNGYTF
cdr3_nt: TGTGCCTGGAGTCAGGGGGCGCCTAATGGCTACACCTTC
clone_size: .
v_call: TRBV30
j_call: TRBJ1-2
d_call: TRBD1

cdr3_aa: CASSRRAPAEKLFF
cdr3_nt: TGTGCCAGCAGCAGGAGGGCCCCTGCTGAAAAACTGTTTTTT
clone_size: .
v_call: TRBV21-1
j_call: TRBJ1-4
d_call: .

cdr3_aa: CASSQSSAASGRWGEQFF
cdr3_nt: TGTGCCAGCAGCCAATCTAGTGCTGCTAGCGGGAGATGGGGTGAGCAGTTCTTC
clone_size: .
v_call: TRBV7-6
j_call: TRBJ2-1
d_call: TRBD2

cdr3_aa: CASRGGSSNSPLHF
cdr3_nt: TGTGCCAGCAGGGGGGGTAGCAGTAATTCACCCCTCCACTTT
clone_size: .
v_call: TRBV2
j_call: TRBJ1-6
d_call: .

cdr3_aa: CASSVGNQNIQYF
cdr3_nt: TGCGCCAGCAGCGTCGGGAATCAAAACATTCAGTACTTC
clone_size: few
v_call: TRBV5-1
j_call: TRBJ2-4
d_call: .

cdr3_aa: CASSSGTAPRGTDTQYF
cdr3_nt: TGCGCCAGTAGCTCCGGGACAGCCCCGAGGGGCACAGATACGCAGTATTTT
clone_size: .
v_call: TRBV5-1
j_call: TRBJ2-3
d_call: TRBD1

cdr3_aa: CAWTEGGRVEQYF
cdr3_nt: TGTGCCTGGACTGAGGGGGGGAGGGTTGAGCAGTACTTC
clone_size: .
v_call: TRBV30
j_call: TRBJ2-7
d_call: .

cdr3_aa: CASSWTSGENEQYF
cdr3_nt: TGTGCCAGCAGCTGGACTAGCGGGGAGAACGAGCAGTACTTC
clone_size: .
v_call: TRBV7-2
j_call: TRBJ2-7
d_call: TRBD2

cdr3_aa: CASSWGQTYEQYF
cdr3_nt: TGCGCCAGCAGCTGGGGACAGACTTACGAGCAGTACTTC
clone_size: .
v_call: TRBV5-1
j_call: TRBJ2-7
d_call: TRBD1

cdr3_aa: CASSYSTSGGYNEQFF
cdr3_nt: TGTGCCAGCAGTTACTCGACCAGCGGGGGCTACAATGAGCAGTTCTTC
clone_size: .
v_call: TRBV6-5
j_call: TRBJ2-1
d_call: TRBD2

cdr3_aa: CASSLGPLAGTDTQYF
cdr3_nt: TGTGCCAGCAGCTTAGGCCCACTAGCGGGCACAGATACGCAGTATTTT
clone_size: .
v_call: TRBV7-8
j_call: TRBJ2-3
d_call: TRBD2

cdr3_aa: CASSSTSGHTDTQYF
cdr3_nt: TGTGCCAGCAGCTCCACTAGCGGCCACACAGATACGCAGTATTTT
clone_size: .
v_call: TRBV7-9
j_call: TRBJ2-3
d_call: TRBD2

cdr3_aa: CASSPLGLAGQNEQYF
cdr3_nt: TGTGCCAGCAGCCCATTGGGACTAGCGGGGCAGAACGAGCAGTACTTC
clone_size: .
v_call: TRBV2
j_call: TRBJ2-7
d_call: TRBD2

cdr3_aa: CAWSTPPGQGTYEQYF
cdr3_nt: TGTGCCTGGAGTACCCCGCCGGGACAGGGAACCTACGAGCAGTACTTC
clone_size: .
v_call: TRBV30
j_call: TRBJ2-7
d_call: TRBD1

cdr3_aa: CASSADRGNTIYF
cdr3_nt: TGTGCCAGCAGTGCAGATCGGGGGAACACCATATATTTT
clone_size: .
v_call: TRBV6-5
j_call: TRBJ1-3
d_call: .

cdr3_aa: CASSLGQLNSPLHF
cdr3_nt: TGTGCCAGCAGCTTGGGACAGCTTAATTCACCCCTCCACTTT
clone_size: .
v_call: TRBV7-2
j_call: TRBJ1-6
d_call: TRBD1